The 27 T cell receptor beta chains below were found in one sample sequenced in a study of blood T cell repertoires in COVID-19. Sequenced by immunoSEQ multiplex PCR; TCRdb stores in-frame clones only, minus some. This sample has 150,000 to 200,000 clones, with approximately 74% found just once. Sample: peripheral blood. Receptor source: a woman older than 75 with acute or convalescent COVID-19.

The chain employs TRBV13 and TRBJ2-3; 7 bases line up with TRBD1. This CDR3 is built from 16 residues. Germline assignment: CDR1 PRHDT and CDR2 FYEKMQ (reference sequence). The trim removed 5 bases at V and 4 bases at J, leaving 12 bases unmatched. This CDR3 reads CASSTSTGITADTQYF. CDR3 DNA sequence: TGTGCCAGCAGCACGTCGACAGGGATTACGGCAGATACGCAGTATTTT.

The chain carries TRBV6-5 and TRBJ2-7; D is undetermined. The CDR3 spans 14 residues. Trimming took 6 bases from V and 0 from J, leaving 12 bases between them. CDR1 is MNHEY, CDR2 SVGAGI, per germline. The DNA for the CDR3 is TGTGCCAGCAGGACCAGACTGGACTCCTACGAGCAGTACTTC. This encodes CASRTRLDSYEQYF.

The CDR3 nucleotides read TGTGCCAGCATGCCTAGCGGGATTTACGAGCAGTACTTC. Encoded protein: CASMPSGIYEQYF. The V gene is TRBV2, the J gene TRBJ2-7; 9 bases match TRBD2. Losses at the gene ends were 7 bases for V and 4 bases for J; bases not matched to a gene: 5. The CDR3 is 13 residues long. CDR1 and CDR2 from the germline V gene are SNHLY and FYNNEI.

This clone was detected only once. This CDR3 is CASSSQSLRGAQPQHF. The CDR3 DNA reads TGTGCCAGCAGCTCACAGTCGCTCAGGGGGGCTCAGCCCCAGCATTTT. The chain joins TRBV7-2 to TRBJ1-5, with TRBD1 matching 7 bases. Germline V gives CDR1 SGHTA, CDR2 FQGNSA. V was pared by 4 bases and J by 6 bases, with 12 bases of the junction left unmatched. The CDR3 contains 16 residues. The whole variable domain, filled in from reference TRBV7-2 and TRBJ1-5, reads GAGVSQSPSNKVTEKGKDVELRCDPISGHTALYWYRQSLGQGLEFLIYFQGNSAPDKSGLPSDRFSAERTGGSVSTLTIQRTQQEDSAVYLCASSSQSLRGAQPQHFGDGTRLSIL.

The chain carries TRBV28 and TRBJ2-1; D is undetermined. The CDR3 loop spans 12 amino acids. CDR1 and CDR2 (germline): MDHEN, SYDVKM. Trimming took off 1 base at V and 16 bases at J, with 14 bases between the two ends. In DNA, the CDR3 is TGTGCCAGCAGTTTATTGGGCCCTACCCCATTCTTC. This translates into CASSLLGPTPFF.

This chain joins TRBV3-1 (or the pseudogene TRBV3-2) and TRBJ1-5, with 9 bases that match TRBD1. V lost 4 bases and J lost 7; bases outside the gene matches: 2. This CDR3 region has 13 residues. Germline V gene data show CDR1 as LGHDT and CDR2 as YNNKEL (reference sequence). DNA for the CDR3: TGTGCCAGCAGCCGGGACAGGGACCAGCCCCAGCATTTT. This translates into CASSRDRDQPQHF.

This chain uses TRBV6-1 with TRBJ2-1; D is undetermined. This CDR3 region has 13 residues. CDR1 and CDR2 from the germline V gene are MNHNS and SASEGT. The V end lost 0 bases, the J end lost 7 bases, and 7 bases lay between the germline ends. In DNA form, the CDR3 reads TGTGCCAGCAGTGAAGCCCGGTATAATGAGCAGTTCTTC. Protein sequence: CASSEARYNEQFF.

This clone occurred once. Written as DNA, the CDR3 is TGTGCCAGCAGTTTGAGGGGGGGAAACTATGGCTACACCTTC. Translated: CASSLRGGNYGYTF. This chain links TRBV28 with TRBJ1-2, with D possibly TRBD1 on 6 matching bases. The CDR3 is 14 amino acids. V was cut by 3 bases and J by 2 bases, with 10 bases left in between. CDR1 MDHEN and CDR2 SYDVKM come from the germline V gene.

This sequence joins TRBV6-6 and TRBJ2-5; 8 bases fit TRBD2. Per the germline V gene, CDR1 is MNHNY and CDR2 is SVGAGI (reference sequence). V shed 8 bases, J shed 1 base, and the junction held 12 bases outside the gene matches. CDR3 length equals 16 residues. The CDR3 DNA reads TGTGCCAGCGGGGGCCGGGTAGCGGGGAGCCAAGAGACCCAGTACTTC. Encoded protein: CASGGRVAGSQETQYF.

The V call is TRBV29-1, the J call TRBJ2-3, with 7 bases that match TRBD2. CDR1 is SQVTM, CDR2 ANQGSEA, per germline. The ends lost 3 bases at V and 3 bases at J; junction bases unmatched: 6. The CDR3 consists of 14 residues. The CDR3 reads CSVEASGGTDTQYF. DNA for the CDR3: TGCAGCGTTGAGGCTAGCGGTGGGACAGATACGCAGTATTTT.

The chain is built from TRBV10-1 and TRBJ2-1, with TRBD2 identical over 9 bases. Germline loops: CDR1 WNHNN, CDR2 SYGVQD (reference sequence). The CDR3 spans 14 residues. The V segment lost 3 bases and the J segment 8 bases; nucleotides outside the gene matches: 5. In nucleotides, the CDR3 is TGCGCCAGCAGTGAAGGGACTAGCATTGATGAGCAGTTCTTC. Encoded protein: CASSEGTSIDEQFF.

The J gene is TRBJ1-2, the V gene TRBV3-1 (or the pseudogene TRBV3-2); no definite D call. Germline CDR1 is LGHDT and CDR2 is YNNKEL (reference sequence). The CDR3 totals 11 residues. The V end was cut by 6 bases, the J end by 12 bases, with 14 bases between. Here the CDR3 reads CASSHVGVNTF. CDR3 in DNA: TGTGCCAGCAGTCACGTCGGAGTAAACACCTTC.

The chain uses TRBV5-4 and TRBJ2-1; tentative D call: TRBD2 (6 bases). The germline V and J ends were trimmed by 2 bases and 11 bases, with 17 bases remaining between them. CDR1 and CDR2 (germline): SGHNT, YYREEE (reference sequence). The CDR3 length is 14 residues. This chain's CDR3 is CASSLGGYESQQFF. As DNA, the CDR3 is TGTGCCAGCAGCTTAGGAGGGTACGAGAGCCAGCAGTTCTTC.

The chain couples TRBV28 to TRBJ2-7; 7 nucleotides match TRBD1. Per germline, CDR1 MDHEN and CDR2 SYDVKM. CDR3 size: 15 residues. Trimming cost V 5 bases and J 5 bases; bases outside gene matches: 12. The CDR3 nucleotides read TGTGCCAGCAGTCAATTCACCGGGACAGCGGACGAGCAGTACTTC. Translating gives CASSQFTGTADEQYF.

This clone was counted only a few times. The V and J genes are TRBV7-9 and TRBJ2-4; maybe TRBD2 (6 bases). The CDR3 covers 16 residues. Germline CDR1 is SEHNR and CDR2 is FQNEAQ (reference sequence). V lost 2 bases and J 3 bases, leaving 14 bases between the germline ends. CDR3 sequence (DNA): TGTGCCAGCAGCTTATCGGACGGGAGTTTCAAAAACATTCAGTACTTC. Translation: CASSLSDGSFKNIQYF. Full variable domain (remainder filled in from reference TRBV7-9 and TRBJ2-4): DTGVSQNPRHKITKRGQNVTFRCDPISEHNRLYWYRQTLGQGPEFLTYFQNEAQLEKSRLLSDRFSAERPKGSFSTLEIQRTEQGDSAMYLCASSLSDGSFKNIQYFGAGTRLSVL.

Regarding this clone: Other DNA sequences in the same sample also yield this CDR3. This rearrangement joins TRBV27 to TRBJ2-7, with 7 nucleotides matching TRBD1. Germline V lookup: CDR1 MNHEY, CDR2 SMNVEV (reference sequence). This CDR3 is 13 amino acids long. V shed 5 bases and J 3 bases; nucleotides not matched to a gene: 4. The CDR3 region has the DNA TGTGCCAGCAGTCTGAGACAGGGCTACGAGCAGTACTTC. It translates to CASSLRQGYEQYF.

J is TRBJ1-5 and V is TRBV4-3; D is undetermined. Germline V gene sequence: CDR1 LGHNA, CDR2 YSLEER. This CDR3 comprises 15 residues. V lost 3 bases and J lost 1, with 10 bases in between. CDR3 region: CASSQQLNSNQPQHF. The CDR3 DNA follows: TGCGCCAGCAGCCAGCAGTTGAACAGCAATCAGCCCCAGCATTTT.

In regard to this clone: In the same sample, other DNA sequences code for this CDR3. The rearrangement uses TRBV29-1 and TRBJ1-3, with 10 bases fitting TRBD1. Unmatched junction bases numbered 2, after V lost 6 bases and J lost 0 bases. The CDR3 totals 14 residues. Germline V gene data show CDR1 as SQVTM and CDR2 as ANQGSEA. DNA of the CDR3: TGCAGCGTCTGGGACAGGGGCTCTGGAAACACCATATATTTT. Encoded protein: CSVWDRGSGNTIYF.

The J gene is TRBJ2-3, the V gene TRBV27, with D perhaps matching TRBD2 (5 bases). Germline V gives CDR1 MNHEY, CDR2 SMNVEV (reference sequence). V was shortened by 8 bases and J by 4 bases, with 19 bases between the two germline ends. The CDR3 consists of 15 residues. CDR3 region: CASRPYTELADTQYF. As DNA, the CDR3 is TGTGCCAGCCGCCCCTATACGGAACTAGCAGATACGCAGTATTTT.

The chain uses TRBV29-1 and TRBJ2-3; maybe TRBD1 (7 bases). With 1 base removed from V and 3 bases from J, the gap between germline ends came to 14 bases. The CDR3 covers 15 residues. Per the germline V gene, CDR1 is SQVTM and CDR2 is ANQGSEA. The CDR3 region is CSVEGRAGGTDTQYF. The CDR3 coding sequence is TGCAGCGTTGAAGGTCGGGCAGGGGGGACAGATACGCAGTATTTT.

The J gene is TRBJ1-2, the V gene TRBV9; the match to TRBD1 covers 8 bases. The CDR3 runs to 16 residues. Germline V CDR1 and CDR2: SGDLS, YYNGEE. The J segment lost 1 base and the V segment lost 4 bases, leaving 9 bases of the junction unmatched. The CDR3 is CASSLGTGRDNYGYTF. Written as DNA, the CDR3 is TGTGCCAGCAGCCTAGGGACAGGCAGGGATAACTATGGCTACACCTTC. Filled out from reference TRBV9 and TRBJ1-2, the complete variable domain reads DSGVTQTPKHLITATGQRVTLRCSPRSGDLSVYWYQQSLDQGLQFLIQYYNGEERAKGNILERFSAQQFPDLHSELNLSSLELGDSALYFCASSLGTGRDNYGYTFGSGTRLTVV.

The chain has TRBV24-1 and TRBJ2-1; D not certain. The CDR3 is 14 residues long. Germline V CDR1 and CDR2: KGHDR, SFDVKD. Trimming shortened V by 3 bases and J by 4 bases, and 9 bases separated the two germline ends. CDR3 sequence reads: CATSDVHRYNEQFF. In DNA form, the CDR3 reads TGTGCCACCAGTGATGTCCACAGATACAATGAGCAGTTCTTC.

CDR3 bases: TGTGCCAGCAGTTTTGATCAGGAGGGTCGGAATCAGCCCCAGCATTTT. Amino acid sequence: CASSFDQEGRNQPQHF. The chain joins TRBV27 to TRBJ1-5; D gene uncertain. Trimming pared 3 bases from V and 4 bases from J, leaving 16 bases between. Looked up from germline, CDR1 is MNHEY and CDR2 is SMNVEV (reference sequence). This CDR3 is 16 amino acids long.

This chain uses TRBV19 with TRBJ1-2; possibly TRBD1 for D (5 bases). V gave up 8 bases and J gave up 6 bases, with 16 bases separating them. This CDR3 is built from 13 residues. Looked up from germline, CDR1 is LNHDA and CDR2 is SQIVND (reference sequence). The CDR3 nucleotides are TGTGCCAGTGGTAGGGAAGGGGCGGATGGCTACACCTTC. Its translation: CASGREGADGYTF.

The sample holds a few counts of this clone. This chain uses TRBV19 with TRBJ2-5; TRBD2 aligns across 7 bases. Germline trimming cut 5 bases from V and 2 bases from J; bases unmatched to any gene: 5. The CDR3 is made up of 14 amino acids. In germline, CDR1 is LNHDA, CDR2 SQIVND (reference sequence). The chain's CDR3 is CASSPGGPQETQYF. CDR3 sequence (DNA): TGTGCCAGTAGTCCGGGGGGACCTCAAGAGACCCAGTACTTC.

The chain employs TRBV28 and TRBJ1-6, with D tentatively TRBD1 (5 bases). This CDR3 comprises 13 residues. CDR1 and CDR2 (germline): MDHEN, SYDVKM. V gave up 10 bases and J gave up 7 bases, with 14 bases separating them. In DNA, the CDR3 is TGTGCCACCCGGGGGGTCAGCAATTCACCCCTCCACTTT. Protein: CATRGVSNSPLHF.

V gene TRBV5-1 combines with J gene TRBJ1-3, with 8 positions matching TRBD1. The CDR3 is made up of 16 amino acids. Germline values: CDR1 SGHRS, CDR2 YFSETQ. Trimming cost V 5 bases and J 0 bases; bases outside gene matches: 7. This CDR3 is CASSDGTGSSGNTIYF. DNA of the CDR3: TGCGCCAGCAGTGACGGGACAGGATCCTCTGGAAACACCATATATTTT.